Listed below are T cell receptor beta chains from one sample, sequenced in a study of T cell repertoires in cytomegalovirus infection. TCRdb redid the calling of the reads with MiXCR, one entry per CDR3 protein. The sample consists of about 260,000 distinct CDR3 sequences, roughly 13% of them appearing once. What was sequenced was PBMCs. Receptor source: a human donor in good health (CMV status not recorded). Some clones in this sample may be carry-over from other donors' samples. CDR3s include the opening cysteine and the closing phenylalanine or tryptophan. Each record gives: J gene, D gene, clone size, V gene, CDR3 protein, CDR3 DNA. The D gene is left open where the match is weak. Some rows mark clone size as missing; the rest say once, few, many or name a class of expanded clone.

J: TRBJ1-4
D: NA
size: NA
V: TRBV7-6
CDR3: CASSILTTNEKLFF
DNA: TGTGCCAGCAGCATACTGACAACTAATGAAAAACTGTTTTTT

J: TRBJ2-1
D: NA
size: many
V: TRBV7-2
CDR3: CASSPRQSLSYNEQFF
DNA: TGTGCCAGCAGCCCTCGACAGTCGCTCTCCTACAATGAGCAGTTCTTC

J: TRBJ2-7
D: TRBD2
size: NA
V: TRBV20-1
CDR3: CSAVAGVYEQYF
DNA: TGCAGTGCAGTAGCGGGAGTCTACGAGCAGTACTTC

J: TRBJ2-3
D: TRBD1
size: NA
V: TRBV6-5
CDR3: CASSTGTVRDTQYF
DNA: TGTGCCAGCAGTACTGGGACAGTTCGCGATACGCAGTATTTT

J: TRBJ2-1
D: TRBD1
size: NA
V: TRBV6-2/TRBV6-3
CDR3: CARRTGTASYNEQFF
DNA: TGTGCCAGGAGAACCGGGACAGCCTCCTACAATGAGCAGTTCTTC

J: TRBJ2-1
D: NA
size: NA
V: TRBV19
CDR3: CASLGYSYNEQFF
DNA: TGTGCCAGCCTAGGGTATTCCTACAATGAGCAGTTCTTC

J: TRBJ2-1
D: NA
size: many
V: TRBV7-2
CDR3: CASSPGPGMVGNEQFF
DNA: TGTGCCAGCAGCCCGGGTCCGGGAATGGTAGGCAATGAGCAGTTCTTC

J: TRBJ1-1
D: NA
size: NA
V: TRBV28
CDR3: CASTQVGNRPSGTEAFF
DNA: TGTGCCAGCACCCAAGTTGGGAACAGACCCTCGGGGACTGAAGCTTTCTTT

J: TRBJ1-2
D: TRBD1
size: NA
V: TRBV27
CDR3: CASSRTTDRDYGYTF
DNA: TGTGCCAGCAGCCGAACAACGGACAGGGACTATGGCTACACCTTC

J: TRBJ2-1
D: TRBD2
size: NA
V: TRBV20-1
CDR3: CSARGSDGGRVEQFF
DNA: TGCAGTGCTAGAGGGTCCGACGGGGGGAGGGTTGAGCAGTTCTTC

J: TRBJ2-7
D: NA
size: many
V: TRBV2
CDR3: CASSTSGYEQYF
DNA: TGTGCCAGCAGTACGTCCGGCTACGAGCAGTACTTC

J: TRBJ2-1
D: TRBD1
size: many
V: TRBV6-4
CDR3: CASSPGQEWSEQFF
DNA: TGTGCCAGCAGTCCAGGACAGGAATGGAGTGAGCAGTTCTTC

J: TRBJ2-7
D: TRBD1
size: NA
V: TRBV11-1
CDR3: CASSSRTGVTYEQYF
DNA: TGTGCCAGCAGCTCAAGGACAGGGGTTACCTACGAGCAGTACTTC

J: TRBJ2-5
D: TRBD2
size: NA
V: TRBV6-6
CDR3: CASSYGRGSETQYF
DNA: TGTGCCAGCAGTTACGGGAGGGGTTCAGAGACCCAGTACTTC

J: TRBJ1-2
D: TRBD1
size: many
V: TRBV7-6
CDR3: CASSLAPGQGAAMGYTF
DNA: TGTGCCAGCAGCTTAGCCCCGGGACAGGGTGCCGCCATGGGCTACACCTTC

J: TRBJ2-3
D: NA
size: many
V: TRBV20-1
CDR3: CSARDFRESPDTQYF
DNA: TGCAGTGCTAGAGATTTCAGGGAATCCCCAGATACGCAGTATTTT

J: TRBJ1-1
D: NA
size: NA
V: TRBV20-1
CDR3: CSAPNRTVNTEAFF
DNA: TGCAGTGCTCCAAACAGAACAGTAAACACTGAAGCTTTCTTT

J: TRBJ1-2
D: TRBD1
size: NA
V: TRBV29-1
CDR3: CSDRQGKGYGYTF
DNA: TGCAGCGACCGACAGGGAAAGGGCTATGGCTACACCTTC

J: TRBJ1-5
D: NA
size: many
V: TRBV7-9
CDR3: CASSQEDFNQPQHF
DNA: TGTGCCAGCAGCCAGGAGGACTTCAATCAGCCCCAGCATTTT

J: TRBJ1-5
D: NA
size: few
V: TRBV10-3
CDR3: CAISEVGRDQPQHF
DNA: TGTGCCATCAGTGAAGTAGGGCGGGATCAGCCCCAGCATTTT

J: TRBJ1-1
D: NA
size: many
V: TRBV5-1
CDR3: CASSLEVSGADVAFF
DNA: TGCGCCAGCAGCTTGGAAGTGTCCGGGGCAGATGTAGCTTTCTTT

J: TRBJ2-1
D: TRBD2
size: many
V: TRBV7-2
CDR3: CASSSAGGIYNEQFF
DNA: TGTGCCAGCAGCTCAGCGGGGGGAATATACAATGAGCAGTTCTTC

J: TRBJ2-7
D: NA
size: NA
V: TRBV29-1
CDR3: CSVENEDSFTYEQYF
DNA: TGCAGCGTTGAAAATGAGGACAGCTTCACCTACGAGCAGTACTTC

J: TRBJ2-1
D: NA
size: many
V: TRBV7-8
CDR3: CASSPRGGVSYNEQFF
DNA: TGTGCCAGCAGCCCTAGGGGGGGCGTATCCTACAATGAGCAGTTCTTC

J: TRBJ1-1
D: NA
size: few
V: TRBV7-8
CDR3: CASSPRGEWGTEAFF
DNA: TGTGCCAGCAGCCCGCGCGGGGAGTGGGGCACTGAAGCTTTCTTT

J: TRBJ2-5
D: TRBD2
size: many
V: TRBV7-3
CDR3: CASSLSGGSETQYF
DNA: TGTGCCAGCAGCTTAAGCGGGGGATCAGAGACCCAGTACTTC

J: TRBJ1-2
D: TRBD1
size: NA
V: TRBV4-1
CDR3: CASSLQGTASVYGYTF
DNA: TGCGCCAGCAGCCTACAGGGGACAGCCTCAGTTTATGGCTACACCTTC

J: TRBJ2-7
D: NA
size: NA
V: TRBV6-2/TRBV6-3
CDR3: CASRGGGSSYEQYF
DNA: TGTGCCAGCCGCGGAGGGGGTAGTTCCTACGAGCAGTACTTC

J: TRBJ2-6
D: TRBD1
size: many
V: TRBV6-5
CDR3: CASSYGQGVSGANVLTF
DNA: TGTGCCAGCAGTTACGGTCAGGGGGTCTCTGGGGCCAACGTCCTGACTTTC

J: TRBJ2-3
D: TRBD1
size: NA
V: TRBV7-2
CDR3: CASSLVIGTATDTQYF
DNA: TGTGCCAGCAGCTTAGTTATTGGGACAGCCACAGATACGCAGTATTTT

J: TRBJ2-7
D: TRBD1
size: NA
V: TRBV12-3/TRBV12-4
CDR3: CASTPGQGSSYEQYF
DNA: TGTGCCAGCACCCCGGGACAGGGGTCTTCCTACGAGCAGTACTTC

J: TRBJ2-3
D: NA
size: few
V: TRBV9
CDR3: CASSFSGPGTDTQYF
DNA: TGTGCCAGCAGCTTCTCAGGTCCGGGAACAGATACGCAGTATTTT

J: TRBJ1-5
D: NA
size: few
V: TRBV7-8
CDR3: CASSPYGQRNQPQHF
DNA: TGTGCCAGCAGCCCGTACGGACAGCGCAATCAGCCCCAGCATTTT

J: TRBJ1-2
D: NA
size: few
V: TRBV28
CDR3: CASSSDSLGLRGYTF
DNA: TGTGCCAGCAGTTCGGACAGCCTGGGATTGCGTGGCTACACCTTC

J: TRBJ2-5
D: NA
size: few
V: TRBV20-1
CDR3: CSAGPLYQETQYF
DNA: TGCAGTGCTGGCCCTTTGTACCAAGAGACCCAGTACTTC

J: TRBJ2-1
D: TRBD1
size: many
V: TRBV2
CDR3: CAKQGAGGSYNEQFF
DNA: TGTGCCAAACAGGGGGCGGGTGGCTCCTACAATGAGCAGTTCTTC

J: TRBJ2-7
D: NA
size: few
V: TRBV18
CDR3: CASSWVNSEQYF
DNA: TGTGCCAGCTCATGGGTGAACTCGGAGCAGTACTTC

J: TRBJ2-5
D: NA
size: NA
V: TRBV7-3
CDR3: CASSLMWGETQYF
DNA: TGTGCCAGCAGCTTGATGTGGGGAGAGACCCAGTACTTC

J: TRBJ2-2
D: TRBD2
size: many
V: TRBV7-2
CDR3: CASSYERAGGTTGELFF
DNA: TGTGCCAGCAGCTACGAGCGAGCGGGAGGTACCACCGGGGAGCTGTTTTTT

J: TRBJ2-1
D: NA
size: many
V: TRBV7-6
CDR3: CASSVARGYNEQFF
DNA: TGTGCCAGCAGCGTCGCTAGGGGATACAATGAGCAGTTCTTC

J: TRBJ2-1
D: TRBD1
size: few
V: TRBV5-4
CDR3: CASSWDLQGDRYNEQFF
DNA: TGTGCCAGCAGCTGGGACTTACAGGGGGACAGGTACAATGAGCAGTTCTTC

J: TRBJ1-1
D: NA
size: NA
V: TRBV19
CDR3: CASSNWGVTEAFF
DNA: TGTGCCAGCAGCAACTGGGGGGTGACTGAAGCTTTCTTT

J: TRBJ2-7
D: NA
size: NA
V: TRBV5-4
CDR3: CASSLAEAGYEQYF
DNA: TGTGCCAGCAGCTTGGCGGAGGCGGGGTACGAGCAGTACTTC

J: TRBJ2-7
D: TRBD2
size: many
V: TRBV7-2
CDR3: CASSPGTSAYF
DNA: TGTGCCAGCAGTCCGGGGACTAGCGCCTACTTC

J: TRBJ2-5
D: NA
size: NA
V: TRBV3-1
CDR3: CASGERNKETQYF
DNA: TGTGCCAGCGGAGAGCGGAATAAAGAGACCCAGTACTTC

J: TRBJ2-3
D: NA
size: many
V: TRBV7-2
CDR3: CASSLGTPRDTQYF
DNA: TGTGCCAGCAGCCTCGGGACTCCTCGGGATACGCAGTATTTT

J: TRBJ2-3
D: NA
size: NA
V: TRBV19
CDR3: CASSIRGSEGTQYF
DNA: TGTGCCAGTAGTATAAGGGGGAGCGAGGGTACGCAGTATTTT

J: TRBJ2-1
D: TRBD2
size: many
V: TRBV7-3
CDR3: CASSLTGRAEVLGSNEQFF
DNA: TGTGCCAGCAGCTTAACGGGGAGGGCCGAGGTATTAGGGAGCAATGAGCAGTTCTTC

J: TRBJ1-5
D: NA
size: few
V: TRBV25-1
CDR3: CASSESGVQPQHF
DNA: TGTGCCAGCAGTGAGTCAGGGGTTCAGCCCCAGCATTTT

J: TRBJ1-1
D: TRBD1
size: many
V: TRBV27
CDR3: CASSLRQGNTEAFF
DNA: TGTGCCAGCAGCCTCCGACAGGGGAACACTGAAGCTTTCTTT

J: TRBJ2-5
D: TRBD2
size: NA
V: TRBV15
CDR3: CATSRGLAEQETQYF
DNA: TGTGCCACCAGCAGAGGACTAGCGGAACAAGAGACCCAGTACTTC

J: TRBJ2-1
D: TRBD2
size: NA
V: TRBV5-5
CDR3: CASSGISGGPDNEQFF
DNA: TGTGCCAGCAGCGGAATTAGCGGGGGGCCCGACAATGAGCAGTTCTTC

J: TRBJ2-1
D: TRBD2
size: many
V: TRBV11-2
CDR3: CASTPSPASGSIGEQFF
DNA: TGTGCCAGCACCCCCTCGCCGGCTAGCGGGAGTATTGGTGAGCAGTTCTTC